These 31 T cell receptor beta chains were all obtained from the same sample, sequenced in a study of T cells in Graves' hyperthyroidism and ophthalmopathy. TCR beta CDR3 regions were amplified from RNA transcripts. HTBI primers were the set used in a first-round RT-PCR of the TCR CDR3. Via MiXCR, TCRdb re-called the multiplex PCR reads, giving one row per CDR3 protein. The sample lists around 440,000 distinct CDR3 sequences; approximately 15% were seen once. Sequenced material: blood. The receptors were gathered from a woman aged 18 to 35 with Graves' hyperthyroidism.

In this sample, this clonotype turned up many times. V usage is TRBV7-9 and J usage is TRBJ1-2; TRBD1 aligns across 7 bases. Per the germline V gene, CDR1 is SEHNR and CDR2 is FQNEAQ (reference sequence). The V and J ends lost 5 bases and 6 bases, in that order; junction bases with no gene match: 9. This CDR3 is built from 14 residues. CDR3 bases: TGTGCCAGCAGCGAATGGACAGGCGTTAATGGCTACACCTTC. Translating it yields CASSEWTGVNGYTF.

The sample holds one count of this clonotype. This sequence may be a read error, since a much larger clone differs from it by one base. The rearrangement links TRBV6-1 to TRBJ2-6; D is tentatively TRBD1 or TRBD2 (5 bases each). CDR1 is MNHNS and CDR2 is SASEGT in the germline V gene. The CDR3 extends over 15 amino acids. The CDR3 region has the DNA TGTGCCAGCAGTGAAAACCCCGACGGGGCCAACATCCTGACTTTC. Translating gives CASSENPDGANILTF.

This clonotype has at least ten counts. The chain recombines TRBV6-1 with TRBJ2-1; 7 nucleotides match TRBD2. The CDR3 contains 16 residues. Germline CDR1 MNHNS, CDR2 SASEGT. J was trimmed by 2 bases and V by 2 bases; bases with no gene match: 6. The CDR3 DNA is TGTGCCAGCAGTGAATTTGGTGGGGGGGCCTACAATGAGCAGTTCTTC. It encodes CASSEFGGGAYNEQFF.

CDR3 loop: CASSVGSGGFTPRADTQYF. CDR3 DNA sequence: TGTGCCAGCAGCGTAGGGAGCGGGGGCTTTACCCCGAGGGCAGATACGCAGTATTTT. V usage is TRBV9 and J usage is TRBJ2-3, with TRBD2 identical over 8 bases. This CDR3 contains 19 residues. In germline, CDR1 is SGDLS, CDR2 YYNGEE. V was pared by 0 bases and J by 4 bases, with 16 bases of the junction left unmatched.

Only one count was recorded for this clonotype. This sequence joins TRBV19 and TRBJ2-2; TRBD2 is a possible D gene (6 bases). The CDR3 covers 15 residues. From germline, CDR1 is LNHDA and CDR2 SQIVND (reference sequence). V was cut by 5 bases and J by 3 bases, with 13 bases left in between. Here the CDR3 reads CASSAGFTHTGELFF. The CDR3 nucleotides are TGTGCCAGTAGTGCGGGGTTTACTCACACCGGGGAGCTGTTTTTT.

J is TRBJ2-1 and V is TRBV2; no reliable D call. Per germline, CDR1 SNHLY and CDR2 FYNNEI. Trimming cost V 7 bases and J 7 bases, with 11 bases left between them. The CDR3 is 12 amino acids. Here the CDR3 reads CASNGERNEQFF. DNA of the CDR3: TGTGCCAGCAACGGTGAGAGGAATGAGCAGTTCTTC.

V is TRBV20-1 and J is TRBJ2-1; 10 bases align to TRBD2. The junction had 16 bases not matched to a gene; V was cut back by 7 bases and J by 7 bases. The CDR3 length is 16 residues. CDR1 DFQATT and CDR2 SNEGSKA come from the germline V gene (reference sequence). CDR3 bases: TGCAGTGTAAGGTCGGCTAGCGGGAGTGGATGGAATGAGCAGTTCTTC. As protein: CSVRSASGSGWNEQFF.

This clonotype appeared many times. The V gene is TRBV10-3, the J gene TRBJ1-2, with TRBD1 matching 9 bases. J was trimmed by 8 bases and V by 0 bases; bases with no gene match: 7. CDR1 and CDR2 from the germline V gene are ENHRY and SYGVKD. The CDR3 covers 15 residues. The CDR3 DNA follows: TGTGCCATCAGTGAGTCACAGGGGGCGACATGGGGCTACACCTTC. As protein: CAISESQGATWGYTF.

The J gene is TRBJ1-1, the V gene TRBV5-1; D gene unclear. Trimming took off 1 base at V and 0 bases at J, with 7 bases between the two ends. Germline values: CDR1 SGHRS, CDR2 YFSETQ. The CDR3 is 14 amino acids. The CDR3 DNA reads TGCGCCAGCAGCTTGTTCGGTTTGAACACTGAAGCTTTCTTT. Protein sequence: CASSLFGLNTEAFF.

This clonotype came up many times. CDR3 region: CASSYRPFYNEQFF. The DNA for the CDR3 is TGTGCCAGCAGTTACCGGCCCTTCTACAATGAGCAGTTCTTC. The rearrangement joins TRBV6-2 or TRBV6-3 to TRBJ2-1; D unclear. V was pared by 2 bases and J by 3 bases, with 8 bases between. CDR1 is MNHEY, CDR2 SVGEGT, per germline. The CDR3 runs 14 residues.

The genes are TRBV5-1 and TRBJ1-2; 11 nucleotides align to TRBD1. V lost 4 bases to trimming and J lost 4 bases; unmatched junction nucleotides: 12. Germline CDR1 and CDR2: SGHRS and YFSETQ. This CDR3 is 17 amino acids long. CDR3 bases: TGCGCCAGCAGCATCTGGACAGGGGGCGAGGTACCCTATGGCTACACCTTC. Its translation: CASSIWTGGEVPYGYTF.

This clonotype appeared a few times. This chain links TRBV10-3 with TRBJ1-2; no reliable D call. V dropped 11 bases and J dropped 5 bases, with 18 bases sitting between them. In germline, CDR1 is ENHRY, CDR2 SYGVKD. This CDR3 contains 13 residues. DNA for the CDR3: TGTGCCTTCGCGGCGGGTCGCGGGTATGGCTACACCTTC. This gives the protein CAFAAGRGYGYTF.

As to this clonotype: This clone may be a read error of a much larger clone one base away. In DNA, the CDR3 is TGTGCCAGTAGTATCAGGACTAGCGGCACCTGGGATGGGCAGTTCTTC. Encoded protein: CASSIRTSGTWDGQFF. This chain connects TRBV19 to TRBJ2-1; TRBD2 matches at 10 bases. Germline values: CDR1 LNHDA, CDR2 SQIVND (reference sequence). V lost 3 bases to trimming and J lost 12 bases; unmatched junction nucleotides: 14. The CDR3 loop spans 16 amino acids.

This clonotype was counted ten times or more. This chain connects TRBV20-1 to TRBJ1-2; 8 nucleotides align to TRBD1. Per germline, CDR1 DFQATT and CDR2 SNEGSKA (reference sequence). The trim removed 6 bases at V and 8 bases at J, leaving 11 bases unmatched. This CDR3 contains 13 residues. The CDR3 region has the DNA TGCAGTGCGGAAGGGACAGGCCTTATGGGCTACACCTTC. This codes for CSAEGTGLMGYTF.

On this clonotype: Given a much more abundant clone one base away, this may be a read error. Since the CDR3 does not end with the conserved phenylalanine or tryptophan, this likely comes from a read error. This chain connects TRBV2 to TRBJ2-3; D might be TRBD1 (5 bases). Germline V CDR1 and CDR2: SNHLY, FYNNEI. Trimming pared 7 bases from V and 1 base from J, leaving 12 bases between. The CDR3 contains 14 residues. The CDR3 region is CASKSLGGTDTQYS. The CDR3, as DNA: TGTGCCAGCAAAAGTCTAGGGGGCACAGATACGCAGTATTCT.

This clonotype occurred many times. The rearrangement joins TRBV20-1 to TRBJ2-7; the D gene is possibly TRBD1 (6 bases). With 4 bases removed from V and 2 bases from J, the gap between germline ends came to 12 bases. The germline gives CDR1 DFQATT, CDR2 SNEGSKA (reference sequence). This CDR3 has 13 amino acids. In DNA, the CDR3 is TGCAGTGCTAATACAGGGTACACCTACGAGCAGTACTTC. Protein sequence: CSANTGYTYEQYF.

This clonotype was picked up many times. The CDR3 DNA follows: TGTGCCAGCAGTTACACGACTAGCTACGAGCAGTACTTC. This gives the protein CASSYTTSYEQYF. The J gene is TRBJ2-7, the V gene TRBV6-5; tentatively, D is TRBD2 (6 bases). The germline V gene encodes CDR1 MNHEY and CDR2 SVGAGI. CDR3 length equals 13 residues. The germline V and J ends were trimmed by 2 bases and 3 bases, with 8 bases remaining between them.

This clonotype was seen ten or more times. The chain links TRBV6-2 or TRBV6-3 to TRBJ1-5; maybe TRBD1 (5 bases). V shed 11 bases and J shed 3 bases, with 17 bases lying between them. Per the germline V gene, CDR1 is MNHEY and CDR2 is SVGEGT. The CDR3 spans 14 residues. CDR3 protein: CALGSGRANQPQHF. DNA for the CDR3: TGTGCCCTTGGTTCTGGCAGGGCCAATCAGCCCCAGCATTTT.

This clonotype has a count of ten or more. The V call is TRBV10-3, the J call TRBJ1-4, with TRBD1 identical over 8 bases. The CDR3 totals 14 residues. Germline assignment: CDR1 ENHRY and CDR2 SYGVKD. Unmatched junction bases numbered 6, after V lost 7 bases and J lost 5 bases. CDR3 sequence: CAIKGQDRNEKLFF. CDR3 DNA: TGTGCCATCAAGGGACAGGACCGAAATGAAAAACTGTTTTTT.

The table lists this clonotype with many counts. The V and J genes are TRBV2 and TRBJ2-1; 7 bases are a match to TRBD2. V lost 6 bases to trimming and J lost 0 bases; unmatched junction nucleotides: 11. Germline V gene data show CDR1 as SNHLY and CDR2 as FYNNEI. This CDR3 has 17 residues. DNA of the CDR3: TGTGCCAGCAGAGGAAGTCTAGCGGAACTCTCCTACAATGAGCAGTTCTTC. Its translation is CASRGSLAELSYNEQFF. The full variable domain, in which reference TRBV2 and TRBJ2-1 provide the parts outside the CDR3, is EPEVTQTPSHQVTQMGQEVILRCVPISNHLYFYWYRQILGQKVEFLVSFYNNEISEKSEIFDDQFSVERPDGSNFTLKIRSTKLEDSAMYFCASRGSLAELSYNEQFFGPGTRLTVL.

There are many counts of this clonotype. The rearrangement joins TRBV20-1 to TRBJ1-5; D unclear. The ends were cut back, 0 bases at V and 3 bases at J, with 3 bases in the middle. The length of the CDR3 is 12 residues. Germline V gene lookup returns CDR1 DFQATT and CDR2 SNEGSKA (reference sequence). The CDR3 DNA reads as TGCAGTGCTAGAGACTCCAATCAGCCCCAGCATTTT. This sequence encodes CSARDSNQPQHF.

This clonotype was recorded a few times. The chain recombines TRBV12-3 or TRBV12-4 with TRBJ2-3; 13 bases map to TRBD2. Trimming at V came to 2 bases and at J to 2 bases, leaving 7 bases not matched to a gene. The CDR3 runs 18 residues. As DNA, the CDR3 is TGTGCCAGCAGTTTATCTCCGGGACTAGCGGGGTACACAGATACGCAGTATTTT. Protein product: CASSLSPGLAGYTDTQYF.

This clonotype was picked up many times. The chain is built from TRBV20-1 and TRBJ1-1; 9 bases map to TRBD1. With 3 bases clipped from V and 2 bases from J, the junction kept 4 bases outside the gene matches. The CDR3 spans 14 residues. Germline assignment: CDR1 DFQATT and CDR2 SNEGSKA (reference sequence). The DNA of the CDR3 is TGCAGTGCTAGGGGGGACAGGGATAACACTGAAGCTTTCTTT. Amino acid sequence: CSARGDRDNTEAFF.

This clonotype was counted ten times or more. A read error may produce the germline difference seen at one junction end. The CDR3 bases are TGCAGTGCGAGAGTGAATGAAAAACTGTTTTTT. It translates to CSARVNEKLFF. The chain uses TRBV20-1 and TRBJ1-4; D gene unclear. Germline assignment: CDR1 DFQATT and CDR2 SNEGSKA (reference sequence). The CDR3 sequence is 11 residues long.

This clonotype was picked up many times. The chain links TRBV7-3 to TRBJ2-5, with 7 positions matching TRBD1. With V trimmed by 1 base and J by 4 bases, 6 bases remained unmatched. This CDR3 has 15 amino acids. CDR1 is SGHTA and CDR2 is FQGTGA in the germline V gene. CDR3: CASSLMTGSRETQYF. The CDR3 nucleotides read TGTGCCAGCAGCTTAATGACAGGGTCGCGAGAGACCCAGTACTTC.

For the CDR3, the DNA is TGTGCCAGCAGCGTGAGCGGCTACAATGAGCAGTTCTTC. This codes for CASSVSGYNEQFF. The chain links TRBV9 to TRBJ2-1, with a weak D call TRBD2 (5 bases). The CDR3 runs 13 residues. Trimming stripped 2 bases from V and 3 bases from J, with 6 bases between. Germline values: CDR1 SGDLS, CDR2 YYNGEE.

CDR3 nucleotides: TGTGCCAGCAGTTACTCGGGACAGGGGCGCTACACCTTC. Protein product: CASSYSGQGRYTF. This rearrangement joins TRBV6-2 or TRBV6-3 to TRBJ1-2; 10 bases line up with TRBD1. J was trimmed by 9 bases and V by 0 bases; bases with no gene match: 1. The CDR3 loop spans 13 amino acids. CDR1 is MNHEY, CDR2 SVGEGT, per germline.

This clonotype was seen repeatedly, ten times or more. CDR3 residues: CASSPSGGIQETQYF. In nucleotides, the CDR3 is TGTGCCAGCAGCCCTAGCGGGGGGATACAAGAGACCCAGTACTTC. The chain has TRBV6-1 and TRBJ2-5; TRBD2 aligns across 11 bases. This CDR3 spans 15 amino acids. CDR1 is MNHNS and CDR2 is SASEGT in the germline V gene. The ends lost 6 bases at V and 2 bases at J; junction bases unmatched: 5.

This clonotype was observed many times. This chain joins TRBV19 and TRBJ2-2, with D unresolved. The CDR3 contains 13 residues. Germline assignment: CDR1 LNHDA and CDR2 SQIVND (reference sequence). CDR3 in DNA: TGTGCTTCATCGGGCCCGAACACCGGGGAGCTGTTTTTT. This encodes CASSGPNTGELFF.

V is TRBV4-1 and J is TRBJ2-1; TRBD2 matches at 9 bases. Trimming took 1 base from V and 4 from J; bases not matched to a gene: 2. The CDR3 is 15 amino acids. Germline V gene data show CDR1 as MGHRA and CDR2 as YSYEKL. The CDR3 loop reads CASSQAAGGYNEQFF. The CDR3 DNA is TGCGCCAGCAGCCAAGCAGCGGGGGGTTACAATGAGCAGTTCTTC.

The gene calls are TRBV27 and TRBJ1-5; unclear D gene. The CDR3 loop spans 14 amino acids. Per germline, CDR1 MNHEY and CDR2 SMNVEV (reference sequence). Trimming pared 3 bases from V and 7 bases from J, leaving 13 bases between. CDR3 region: CASSFKRWQQPQHF. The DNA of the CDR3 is TGTGCCAGCAGTTTTAAACGATGGCAGCAGCCCCAGCATTTT.